This entry lists 15 T cell receptor beta chains sequenced from one sample in a study of OX40 agonist ivuxolimab in advanced cancers. TCRdb keeps only in-frame clones here, not all; method: immunoSEQ multiplex PCR. Among 95,000 to 150,000 clones listed, approximately 92% were seen once. The sample in question was CD4+ or CD8+ T cells sorted from blood, obtained in a trial of the OX40 agonist ivuxolimab. The source of these receptors is an adult with an advanced solid tumor such as melanoma, head and neck, liver or kidney cancer.

CDR3 in DNA: TGTGCCAGCAGCCGCGACAGGGTTTGGTCCCCTGTGTTGGGGGAGCAGTACTTC. It translates to CASSRDRVWSPVLGEQYF. This chain links TRBV14 with TRBJ2-7; 7 bases are shared with TRBD1. The V and J ends lost 4 bases and 7 bases, in that order; junction bases with no gene match: 22. Germline V gene data show CDR1 as SGHDN and CDR2 as FVKESK. The CDR3 consists of 18 residues.

The V and J genes are TRBV7-2 and TRBJ2-2; TRBD1 matches 7 bases. Looked up from germline, CDR1 is SGHTA and CDR2 is FQGNSA. CDR3 size: 15 residues. The V and J ends lost 1 base and 1 base, in that order; junction bases with no gene match: 0. CDR3 residues: CASSLGQGNTGELFF. In DNA, the CDR3 is TGTGCCAGCAGCTTAGGACAGGGGAACACCGGGGAGCTGTTTTTT.

The chain recombines TRBV15 with TRBJ2-7, with 7 bases fitting TRBD1. Trimming removed 0 bases from V and 0 bases from J; junction bases left unmatched: 8. There are 17 residues in the CDR3. Germline loops: CDR1 LNHNV, CDR2 YYDKDF (reference sequence). The CDR3 protein is CATSRDLGQTSSYEQYF. As DNA, the CDR3 is TGTGCCACCAGCAGAGATTTGGGACAGACGAGCTCCTACGAGCAGTACTTC.

In DNA form, the CDR3 reads TGTGCCAGCATCATGGTCTCTGGCACAGATACGCAGTATTTT. This sequence encodes CASIMVSGTDTQYF. This chain connects TRBV2 to TRBJ2-3; no reliable D call. Trimming left V 7 bases short and J 1 base short, with 12 bases between. The CDR3 runs 14 residues. CDR1 SNHLY and CDR2 FYNNEI come from the germline V gene.

V is TRBV5-8 and J is TRBJ1-1; no firm D call. The CDR3 spans 13 residues. Germline lookup yields CDR1 SGHTS and CDR2 YDEGEE. The V gene lost 5 bases and the J gene lost 0 bases, with 8 bases spanning the gap. The CDR3 loop reads CASSWAMNTEAFF. The DNA of the CDR3 is TGTGCCAGCAGTTGGGCCATGAACACTGAAGCTTTCTTT. Full variable domain (remainder filled in from reference TRBV5-8 and TRBJ1-1): EAGVTQSPTHLIKTRGQQATLRCSPISGHTSVYWYQQALGLGLQFLLWYDEGEERNRGNFPPRFSGRQFPNYSSELNVNALELEDSALYLCASSWAMNTEAFFGQGTRLTVV.

The chain couples TRBV7-8 to TRBJ1-5, with D unclear. CDR3 length: 16 amino acids. CDR1 is SGHVS, CDR2 FQNEAQ, per germline. V lost 2 bases to trimming and J lost 5 bases, with 16 bases between them. CDR3 sequence: CASSLSTGAGHQPQHF. CDR3 DNA: TGTGCCAGCAGCTTATCGACTGGTGCGGGCCATCAGCCCCAGCATTTT.

In this sample, this clone turned up a few times. This sample includes further DNA sequences coding for the same CDR3. The V call is TRBV18, the J call TRBJ2-7; 9 positions agree with TRBD1. CDR1 is KGHSH and CDR2 is LQKENI in the germline V gene. The ends lost 6 bases at V and 3 bases at J; junction bases unmatched: 6. This CDR3 spans 14 amino acids. For the CDR3, the DNA is TGTGCCAGCTCGCCGGGACAGGGTCGCTACGAGCAGTACTTC. Protein sequence: CASSPGQGRYEQYF.

The rearrangement links TRBV5-4 to TRBJ2-3; 11 nucleotides agree with TRBD2. Trimming took 3 bases from V and 6 from J; bases not matched to a gene: 6. The CDR3 has 15 amino acids. Germline-derived CDR1 and CDR2 are SGHNT and YYREEE (reference sequence). CDR3 nucleotides: TGTGCCAGCAGCTATAGCGGGGGGGCCAGGGATACGCAGTATTTT. Translation gives CASSYSGGARDTQYF.

The gene calls are TRBV15 and TRBJ2-1, with 8 nucleotides matching TRBD2. The germline gives CDR1 LNHNV, CDR2 YYDKDF (reference sequence). V shed 1 base and J 10 bases; nucleotides not matched to a gene: 6. This CDR3 contains 14 residues. In DNA form, the CDR3 reads TGTGCCACCAGCAGAGGGAATAGCGGGGACGAGCAGTTCTTC. Translating gives CATSRGNSGDEQFF.

The chain employs TRBV5-1 and TRBJ2-3, with a tentative D call TRBD1 (6 bases). The CDR3 runs 15 residues. Trimming removed 0 bases at V and 6 bases at J, with 14 bases between. The germline V gene encodes CDR1 SGHRS and CDR2 YFSETQ. CDR3: CASSLDGTSSDTQYF. In DNA, the CDR3 is TGCGCCAGCAGCTTGGATGGGACATCTTCGGATACGCAGTATTTT.

The table lists this clone with a count of one. V is TRBV14 and J is TRBJ1-1; tentatively, D is TRBD1 (5 bases). The CDR3 is made up of 15 amino acids. CDR1 is SGHDN and CDR2 is FVKESK in the germline V gene. V was clipped by 2 bases and J by 4 bases, with 14 bases between them. The CDR3 sequence is CASSQQLGRGTEAFF. The CDR3 DNA reads TGTGCCAGCAGCCAACAACTGGGGAGGGGCACTGAAGCTTTCTTT.

This clone was seen more than once but under ten times. This chain links TRBV27 with TRBJ2-2; D call uncertain. V gave up 6 bases and J gave up 6 bases, with 14 bases separating them. The CDR3 is made up of 14 amino acids. Per the germline V gene, CDR1 is MNHEY and CDR2 is SMNVEV (reference sequence). This chain's CDR3 is CASRPYSGPGELFF. The DNA of the CDR3 is TGTGCCAGCAGGCCCTACTCCGGACCCGGGGAGCTGTTTTTT.

The J gene is TRBJ2-7, the V gene TRBV4-2; unclear D gene. The CDR3 totals 16 residues. Between the trimmed V and J ends, which lost 0 bases and 0 bases, there was a span of 12 bases. CDR1 and CDR2 from the germline V gene are LGHNA and YNFKEQ. CDR3 coding DNA: TGTGCCAGCAGCCAAGATCAGGCTAGAGCCTCCTACGAGCAGTACTTC. Translated: CASSQDQARASYEQYF.

This chain uses TRBV6-5 with TRBJ1-5; the D gene is possibly TRBD1 (6 bases). Per germline, CDR1 MNHEY and CDR2 SVGAGI. This CDR3 is built from 15 residues. V lost 0 bases to trimming and J lost 6 bases, with 12 bases between them. In DNA form, the CDR3 reads TGTGCCAGCAGTTACTCAGGGCAGGGGAGTCAGCCCCAGCATTTT. Protein: CASSYSGQGSQPQHF.

The chain has TRBV7-9 and TRBJ1-5; no reliable D call. Trimming removed 7 bases at V and 0 bases at J, with 13 bases between. This CDR3 has 15 amino acids. Germline V gene data show CDR1 as SEHNR and CDR2 as FQNEAQ (reference sequence). The CDR3 region has the DNA TGTGCCAGCACCCCGGGCGGGGATAGCAATCAGCCCCAGCATTTT. It specifies CASTPGGDSNQPQHF.